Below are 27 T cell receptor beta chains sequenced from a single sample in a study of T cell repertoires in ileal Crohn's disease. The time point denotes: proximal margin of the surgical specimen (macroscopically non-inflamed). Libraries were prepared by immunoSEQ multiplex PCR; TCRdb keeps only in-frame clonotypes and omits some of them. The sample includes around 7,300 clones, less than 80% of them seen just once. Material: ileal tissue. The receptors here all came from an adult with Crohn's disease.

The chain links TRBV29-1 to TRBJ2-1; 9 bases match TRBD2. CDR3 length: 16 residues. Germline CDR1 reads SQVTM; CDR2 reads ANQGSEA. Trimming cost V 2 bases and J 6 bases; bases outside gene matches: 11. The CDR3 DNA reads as TGCAGCGTTGAACCCGTTTTTAGCGGGAGAGGCAATGAGCAGTTCTTC. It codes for CSVEPVFSGRGNEQFF.

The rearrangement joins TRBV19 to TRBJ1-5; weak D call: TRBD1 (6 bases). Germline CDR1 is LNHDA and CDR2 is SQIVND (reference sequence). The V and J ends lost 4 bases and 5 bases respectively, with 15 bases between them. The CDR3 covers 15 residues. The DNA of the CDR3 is TGTGCCAGTAGTAGTGACAGGTGGGGCGATCAGCCCCAGCATTTT. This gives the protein CASSSDRWGDQPQHF.

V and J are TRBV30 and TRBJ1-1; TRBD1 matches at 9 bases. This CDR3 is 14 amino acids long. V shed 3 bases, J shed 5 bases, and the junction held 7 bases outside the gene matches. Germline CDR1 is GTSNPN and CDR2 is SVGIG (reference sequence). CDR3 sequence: CAWSLGTGRTEAFF. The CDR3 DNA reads TGTGCCTGGAGCCTCGGGACAGGGAGGACTGAAGCTTTCTTT.

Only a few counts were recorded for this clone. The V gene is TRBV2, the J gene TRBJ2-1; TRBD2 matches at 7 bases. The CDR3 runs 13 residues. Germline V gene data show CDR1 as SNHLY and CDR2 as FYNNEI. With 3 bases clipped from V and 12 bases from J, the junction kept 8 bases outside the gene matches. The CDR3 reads CASSDILARRQFF. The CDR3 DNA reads TGTGCCAGCAGTGACATACTAGCGCGGCGGCAGTTCTTC.

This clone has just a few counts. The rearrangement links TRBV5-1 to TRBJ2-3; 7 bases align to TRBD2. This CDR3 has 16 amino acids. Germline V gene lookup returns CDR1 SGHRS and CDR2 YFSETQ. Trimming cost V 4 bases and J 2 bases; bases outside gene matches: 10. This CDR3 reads CASSVLPGGHTDTQYF. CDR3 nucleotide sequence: TGCGCCAGCAGCGTACTCCCGGGAGGCCACACAGATACGCAGTATTTT.

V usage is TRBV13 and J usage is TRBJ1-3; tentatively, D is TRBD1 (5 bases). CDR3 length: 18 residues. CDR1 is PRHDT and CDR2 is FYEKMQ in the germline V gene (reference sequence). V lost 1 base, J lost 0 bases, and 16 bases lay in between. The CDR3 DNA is TGTGCCAGCAGCTTAGTAGGTCCCACTGGGGCCTCTGGAAACACCATATATTTT. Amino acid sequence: CASSLVGPTGASGNTIYF.

The CDR3 loop is CASSWTGAGETQYF. CDR3 DNA: TGTGCCAGCAGCTGGACAGGGGCGGGGGAGACCCAGTACTTC. The chain uses TRBV7-2 and TRBJ2-5; TRBD1 matches at 9 bases. Germline loops: CDR1 SGHTA, CDR2 FQGNSA. This CDR3 spans 14 amino acids. The ends lost 4 bases at V and 5 bases at J; junction bases unmatched: 5.

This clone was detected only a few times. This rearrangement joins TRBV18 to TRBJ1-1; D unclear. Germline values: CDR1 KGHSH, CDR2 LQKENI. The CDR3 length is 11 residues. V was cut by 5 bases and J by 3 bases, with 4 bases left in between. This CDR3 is CASSGDTEAFF. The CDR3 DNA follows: TGTGCCAGCTCAGGGGACACTGAAGCTTTCTTT. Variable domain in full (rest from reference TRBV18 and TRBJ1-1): NAGVMQNPRHLVRRRGQEARLRCSPMKGHSHVYWYRQLPEEGLKFMVYLQKENIIDESGMPKERFSAEFPKEGPSILRIQQVVRGDSAAYFCASSGDTEAFFGQGTRLTVV.

Here the CDR3 DNA reads TGTGCCAGCAGGGCCCCTAGCGGGGTTAACACCGGGGAGCTGTTTTTT. Its protein product is CASRAPSGVNTGELFF. This sequence joins TRBV27 and TRBJ2-2; 9 nucleotides line up with TRBD2. Looked up from germline, CDR1 is MNHEY and CDR2 is SMNVEV (reference sequence). V dropped 6 bases and J dropped 2; count of bases not matched to a gene: 7. The CDR3 length is 16 residues.

In DNA form, the CDR3 reads TGTGCCAGTAGTATCGGGACAGGGAGATCTATGAACACTGAAGCTTTCTTT. Encoded protein: CASSIGTGRSMNTEAFF. This chain connects TRBV19 to TRBJ1-1, with 9 bases identical to TRBD1. The CDR3 length is 17 residues. V shed 3 bases, J shed 0 bases, and the junction held 8 bases outside the gene matches. CDR1 and CDR2 from the germline V gene are LNHDA and SQIVND (reference sequence).

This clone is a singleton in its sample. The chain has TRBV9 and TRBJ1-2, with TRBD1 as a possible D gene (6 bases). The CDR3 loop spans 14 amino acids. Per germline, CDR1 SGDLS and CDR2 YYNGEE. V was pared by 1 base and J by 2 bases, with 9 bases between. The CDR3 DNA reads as TGTGCCAGCAGCGTATATACAGGGAACTATGGCTACACCTTC. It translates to CASSVYTGNYGYTF. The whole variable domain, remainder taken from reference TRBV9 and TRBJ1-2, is DSGVTQTPKHLITATGQRVTLRCSPRSGDLSVYWYQQSLDQGLQFLIQYYNGEERAKGNILERFSAQQFPDLHSELNLSSLELGDSALYFCASSVYTGNYGYTFGSGTRLTVV.

DNA for the CDR3: TGCGCCAGCAGCTCGGACAGTCAGGTGGGCTACACCTTC. It is translated as CASSSDSQVGYTF. J is TRBJ1-2 and V is TRBV5-1; D perhaps matches TRBD1 (6 bases). The CDR3 runs 13 residues. Trimming pared 3 bases from V and 8 bases from J, leaving 14 bases between. CDR1 SGHRS and CDR2 YFSETQ come from the germline V gene.

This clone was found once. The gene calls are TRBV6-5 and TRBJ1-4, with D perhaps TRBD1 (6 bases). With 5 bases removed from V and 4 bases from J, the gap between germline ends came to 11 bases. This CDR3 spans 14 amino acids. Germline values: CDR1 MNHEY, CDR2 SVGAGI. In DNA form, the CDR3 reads TGTGCCAGCAGTCGACAGGTCTTTAATGAAAAACTGTTTTTT. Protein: CASSRQVFNEKLFF.

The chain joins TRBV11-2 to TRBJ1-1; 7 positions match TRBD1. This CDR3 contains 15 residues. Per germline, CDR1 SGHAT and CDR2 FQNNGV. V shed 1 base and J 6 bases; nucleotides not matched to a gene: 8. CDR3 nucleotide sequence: TGTGCCAGCAGCTTAGCCACAGGGGTCAGGGCTGAAGCTTTCTTT. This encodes CASSLATGVRAEAFF.

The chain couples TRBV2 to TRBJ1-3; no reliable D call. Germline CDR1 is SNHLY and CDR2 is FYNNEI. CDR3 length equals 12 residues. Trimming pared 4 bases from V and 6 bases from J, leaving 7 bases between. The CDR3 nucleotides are TGTGCCAGCAGTGTGTCAGAAAACACCATATATTTT. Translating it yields CASSVSENTIYF.

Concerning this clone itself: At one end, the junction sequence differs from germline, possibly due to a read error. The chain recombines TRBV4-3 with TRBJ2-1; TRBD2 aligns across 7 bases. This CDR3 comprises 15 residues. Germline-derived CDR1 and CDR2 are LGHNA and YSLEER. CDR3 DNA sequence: TGCGCCAGCAGCCAAGGGGGGAGGGTTTACAGTGAGCAGTTCTTC. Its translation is CASSQGGRVYSEQFF.

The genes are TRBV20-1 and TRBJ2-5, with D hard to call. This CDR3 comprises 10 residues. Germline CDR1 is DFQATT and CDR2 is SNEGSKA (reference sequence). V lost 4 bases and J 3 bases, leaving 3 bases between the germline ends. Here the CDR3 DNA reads TGCAGTGCTAAGGAAGAGACCCAGTACTTC. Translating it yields CSAKEETQYF.

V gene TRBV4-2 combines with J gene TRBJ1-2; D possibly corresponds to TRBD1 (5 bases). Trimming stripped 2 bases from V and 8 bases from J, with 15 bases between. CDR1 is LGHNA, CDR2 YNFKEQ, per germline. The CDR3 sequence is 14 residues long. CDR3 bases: TGTGCCAGCAGCCAACCGGGACCTTCAGAGGGCTACACCTTC. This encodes CASSQPGPSEGYTF.

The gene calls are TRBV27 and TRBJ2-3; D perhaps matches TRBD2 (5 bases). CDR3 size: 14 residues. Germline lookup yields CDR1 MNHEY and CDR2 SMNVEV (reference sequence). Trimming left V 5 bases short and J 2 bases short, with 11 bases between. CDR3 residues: CASSKQTNTDTQYF. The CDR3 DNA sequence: TGTGCCAGCAGTAAACAGACTAACACAGATACGCAGTATTTT.

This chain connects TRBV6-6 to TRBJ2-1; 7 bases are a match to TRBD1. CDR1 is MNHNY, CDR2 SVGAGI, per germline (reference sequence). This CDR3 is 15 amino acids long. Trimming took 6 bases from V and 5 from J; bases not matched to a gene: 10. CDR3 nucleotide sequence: TGTGCCAGCAGATACGGGACAGTCCTGAACAATGAGCAGTTCTTC. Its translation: CASRYGTVLNNEQFF.

CDR3 amino acids: CASSYGWGGSTDTQYF. In DNA, the CDR3 is TGCGCCAGCAGCTATGGGTGGGGGGGCAGCACAGATACGCAGTATTTT. The genes are TRBV5-1 and TRBJ2-3; weak D call: TRBD2 (7 bases). This CDR3 is built from 16 residues. Germline CDR1 is SGHRS and CDR2 is YFSETQ. V lost 3 bases to trimming and J lost 0 bases, with 14 bases between them.

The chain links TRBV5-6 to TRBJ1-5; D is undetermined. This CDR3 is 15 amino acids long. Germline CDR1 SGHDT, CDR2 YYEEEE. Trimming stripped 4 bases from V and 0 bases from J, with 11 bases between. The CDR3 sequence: CASSLRRYSNQPQHF. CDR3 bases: TGTGCCAGCAGCCTGAGACGGTATAGCAATCAGCCCCAGCATTTT.

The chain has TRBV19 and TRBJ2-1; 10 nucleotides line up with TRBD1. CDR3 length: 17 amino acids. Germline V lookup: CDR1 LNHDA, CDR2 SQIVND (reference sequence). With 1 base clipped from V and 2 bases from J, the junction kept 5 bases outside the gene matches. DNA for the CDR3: TGTGCCAGTAGTATAGCCGCAGACAGGGGGCCCTACAATGAGCAGTTCTTC. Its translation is CASSIAADRGPYNEQFF.

The chain's CDR3 is CASSPSLNRDTEAFF. CDR3 nucleotides: TGTGCCAGCAGCCCCAGCTTGAACCGGGACACTGAAGCTTTCTTT. The rearrangement links TRBV14 to TRBJ1-1, with D uncertain. V lost 4 bases to trimming and J lost 3 bases, with 15 bases between them. The CDR3 sequence is 15 residues long. From germline, CDR1 is SGHDN and CDR2 FVKESK.

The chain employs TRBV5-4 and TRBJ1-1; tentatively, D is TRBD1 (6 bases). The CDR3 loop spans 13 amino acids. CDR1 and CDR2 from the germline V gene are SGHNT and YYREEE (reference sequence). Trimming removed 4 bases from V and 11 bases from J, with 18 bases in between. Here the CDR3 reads CASSPSRGDHAFF. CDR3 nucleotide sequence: TGTGCCAGCAGCCCGTCAAGGGGGGACCATGCTTTCTTT.

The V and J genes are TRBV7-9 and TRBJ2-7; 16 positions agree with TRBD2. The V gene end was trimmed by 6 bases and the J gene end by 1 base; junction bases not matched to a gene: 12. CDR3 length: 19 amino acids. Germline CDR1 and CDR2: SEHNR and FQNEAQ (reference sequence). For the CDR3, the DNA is TGTGCCAGCAGTTCAAGCCTTGGGACTAGCGGGAGGGGGTCCTACGAGCAGTACTTC. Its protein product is CASSSSLGTSGRGSYEQYF. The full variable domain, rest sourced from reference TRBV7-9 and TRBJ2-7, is DTGVSQNPRHKITKRGQNVTFRCDPISEHNRLYWYRQTLGQGPEFLTYFQNEAQLEKSRLLSDRFSAERPKGSFSTLEIQRTEQGDSAMYLCASSSSLGTSGRGSYEQYFGPGTRLTVT.

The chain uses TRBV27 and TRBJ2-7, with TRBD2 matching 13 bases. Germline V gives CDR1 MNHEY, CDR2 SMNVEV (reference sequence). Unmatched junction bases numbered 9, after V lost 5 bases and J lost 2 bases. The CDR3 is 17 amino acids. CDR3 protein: CASSPRTSGSGTYEQYF. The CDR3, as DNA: TGTGCCAGCAGTCCGCGGACTAGCGGGAGTGGCACCTACGAGCAGTACTTC.